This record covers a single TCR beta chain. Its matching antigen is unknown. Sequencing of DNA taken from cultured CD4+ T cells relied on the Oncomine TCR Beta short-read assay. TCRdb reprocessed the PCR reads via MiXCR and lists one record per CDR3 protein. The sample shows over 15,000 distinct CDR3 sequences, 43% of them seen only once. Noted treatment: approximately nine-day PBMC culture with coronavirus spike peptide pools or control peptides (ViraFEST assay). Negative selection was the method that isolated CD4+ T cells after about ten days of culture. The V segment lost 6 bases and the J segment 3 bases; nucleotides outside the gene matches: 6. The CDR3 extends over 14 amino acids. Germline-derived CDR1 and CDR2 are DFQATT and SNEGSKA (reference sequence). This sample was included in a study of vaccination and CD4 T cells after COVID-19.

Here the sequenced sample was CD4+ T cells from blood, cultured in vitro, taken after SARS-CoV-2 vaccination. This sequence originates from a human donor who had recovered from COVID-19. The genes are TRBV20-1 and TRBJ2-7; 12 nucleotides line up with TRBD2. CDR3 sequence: CSARTSGAIYEQYF. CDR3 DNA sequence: TGCAGTGCACGGACTAGCGGGGCCATCTACGAGCAGTACTTC.